Presented here are 22 T cell receptor beta chains from one specimen sequenced in a study of blood T cell repertoires in COVID-19. Measured with immunoSEQ multiplex PCR; TCRdb has only the in-frame clones, and not every one. The profile shows some 290,000 clones, under 90% of them singletons. Sequences were obtained from peripheral blood. These receptor sequences come from a woman aged 25-40 years with COVID-19, enrolled during active disease.

This clone occurred once. The genes are TRBV6-6 and TRBJ1-2; D gene uncertain. Trimming removed 2 bases at V and 3 bases at J, with 13 bases between. This CDR3 spans 15 amino acids. Germline V gives CDR1 MNHNY, CDR2 SVGAGI (reference sequence). The CDR3 region has the DNA TGTGCCAGCAGTTACGGGTCAGTGACTGACTATGGCTACACCTTC. This translates into CASSYGSVTDYGYTF.

This rearrangement joins TRBV24-1 to TRBJ2-5; 10 bases fit TRBD1. The CDR3 loop spans 16 amino acids. V was pared by 1 base and J by 5 bases, with 6 bases of the junction left unmatched. Germline-derived CDR1 and CDR2 are KGHDR and SFDVKD. The CDR3 sequence: CATSDFRDRGPETQYF. CDR3 in DNA: TGTGCCACCAGTGATTTCAGAGACAGGGGGCCGGAGACCCAGTACTTC.

The rearrangement links TRBV7-9 to TRBJ2-5; TRBD2 aligns across 9 bases. V shed 5 bases and J 3 bases; nucleotides not matched to a gene: 7. Germline V lookup: CDR1 SEHNR, CDR2 FQNEAQ (reference sequence). This CDR3 has 15 amino acids. The CDR3 DNA reads as TGTGCCAGCAGCCGAGGGATAGCGGGGGAAGAGACCCAGTACTTC. Protein product: CASSRGIAGEETQYF.

This clone was seen a single time. The rearrangement joins TRBV5-6 to TRBJ2-5, with 7 bases that match TRBD2. In germline, CDR1 is SGHDT, CDR2 YYEEEE. The CDR3 sequence is 13 residues long. V was pared by 2 bases and J by 5 bases, with 3 bases of the junction left unmatched. The DNA of the CDR3 is TGTGCCAGCAGCTTAGACGGGGGGGAGACCCAGTACTTC. Encoded protein: CASSLDGGETQYF.

The V call is TRBV18, the J call TRBJ2-5, with 7 bases matching TRBD2. Germline V lookup: CDR1 KGHSH, CDR2 LQKENI. J lost 5 bases, V lost 2 bases, and 11 bases had no gene match. This CDR3 spans 16 amino acids. CDR3 nucleotides: TGTGCCAGCTCACCATCCATCCGGGGGGAGGGGGAGACCCAGTACTTC. The encoded protein is CASSPSIRGEGETQYF.

This chain uses TRBV2 with TRBJ1-6; 8 nucleotides match TRBD1. Germline V lookup: CDR1 SNHLY, CDR2 FYNNEI. Losses at the gene ends were 8 bases for V and 6 bases for J; bases not matched to a gene: 6. The CDR3 length is 14 residues. In DNA form, the CDR3 reads TGTGCCAGCGTGGCGGACAGGGTTAATTCACCCCTCCACTTT. Residues: CASVADRVNSPLHF.

The chain couples TRBV7-9 to TRBJ2-2, with 8 bases that match TRBD1. CDR1 SEHNR and CDR2 FQNEAQ come from the germline V gene (reference sequence). The length of the CDR3 is 16 residues. J was trimmed by 3 bases and V by 2 bases; bases with no gene match: 5. The CDR3 bases are TGTGCCAGCAGCTTATCAGGGGGCCGAGACACCGGGGAGCTGTTTTTT. Translating it yields CASSLSGGRDTGELFF.

J is TRBJ2-7 and V is TRBV27; 8 bases are a match to TRBD1. CDR3 length: 16 residues. Per germline, CDR1 MNHEY and CDR2 SMNVEV (reference sequence). V gave up 6 bases and J gave up 0 bases; unmatched junction bases: 10. CDR3 nucleotide sequence: TGTGCCAGCAGAGCTCCCGGGACAGGAGTCTCCTACGAGCAGTACTTC. Translated, it gives CASRAPGTGVSYEQYF.

V usage is TRBV28 and J usage is TRBJ1-2; 12 positions match TRBD1. Per the germline V gene, CDR1 is MDHEN and CDR2 is SYDVKM. This CDR3 contains 14 residues. V was clipped by 3 bases and J by 6 bases; unmatched bases: 2. The CDR3 spells CASSLGQGANGYTF. The CDR3 DNA reads as TGTGCCAGCAGTTTGGGACAGGGGGCGAATGGCTACACCTTC.

The rearrangement joins TRBV5-1 to TRBJ2-2; 9 bases are shared with TRBD2. CDR3 length: 16 amino acids. Germline trimming cut 6 bases from V and 4 bases from J; bases unmatched to any gene: 10. Germline V CDR1 and CDR2: SGHRS, YFSETQ. This CDR3 reads CASNDPRGGPTGELFF. Here the CDR3 DNA reads TGCGCCAGCAACGACCCGCGGGGGGGACCCACCGGGGAGCTGTTTTTT.

The chain links TRBV27 to TRBJ2-7; tentative D call: TRBD2 (6 bases). V gave up 5 bases and J gave up 2 bases, with 10 bases separating them. Germline V CDR1 and CDR2: MNHEY, SMNVEV (reference sequence). CDR3 length: 13 residues. The CDR3: CASSGGIPYEQYF. The CDR3 DNA reads as TGTGCCAGCAGTGGAGGGATCCCCTACGAGCAGTACTTC.

CDR3 loop: CASSLGVGELFF. CDR3 DNA sequence: TGTGCCAGCAGCTTAGGAGTCGGGGAGCTGTTTTTT. The rearrangement uses TRBV11-2 and TRBJ2-2; D is undetermined. The V end lost 1 base, the J end lost 7 bases, and 4 bases lay between the germline ends. Germline V gene data show CDR1 as SGHAT and CDR2 as FQNNGV. This CDR3 contains 12 residues.

The CDR3 here is CASSTTAYGYTF. DNA of the CDR3: TGTGCCAGCAGTACGACAGCATATGGCTACACCTTC. The rearrangement uses TRBV28 and TRBJ1-2; D is perhaps TRBD1 (5 bases). Per germline, CDR1 MDHEN and CDR2 SYDVKM. V was cut by 5 bases and J by 5 bases, with 9 bases left in between. The CDR3 sequence is 12 residues long.

The chain carries TRBV11-2 and TRBJ2-5, with 7 positions matching TRBD1. Trimming took 1 base from V and 5 from J; bases not matched to a gene: 10. Germline CDR1 and CDR2: SGHAT and FQNNGV. The CDR3 has 16 amino acids. Here the CDR3 reads CASSLGETGAGETQYF. Written as DNA, the CDR3 is TGTGCCAGCAGCTTAGGGGAAACAGGGGCCGGTGAGACCCAGTACTTC.

V is TRBV2 and J is TRBJ2-7; D might be TRBD1 (6 bases). CDR3 length equals 14 residues. CDR1 and CDR2 (germline): SNHLY, FYNNEI. Trimming stripped 5 bases from V and 3 bases from J, with 14 bases between. The CDR3 here is CASSKGQNFYEQYF. The CDR3 DNA reads as TGTGCCAGCAGTAAGGGACAAAACTTCTACGAGCAGTACTTC.

The chain carries TRBV5-1 and TRBJ2-7; no firm D call. Germline assignment: CDR1 SGHRS and CDR2 YFSETQ. Trimming cost V 5 bases and J 1 base, with 10 bases left between them. The CDR3 totals 13 residues. CDR3 coding DNA: TGCGCCAGCAGTTTGCTCTTTTCCTACGAGCAGTACTTC. This gives the protein CASSLLFSYEQYF.

The genes are TRBV7-2 and TRBJ1-3; TRBD1 aligns across 7 bases. V gave up 2 bases and J gave up 7 bases; unmatched junction bases: 5. CDR3 length equals 14 residues. Germline V gene data show CDR1 as SGHTA and CDR2 as FQGNSA. In DNA, the CDR3 is TGTGCCAGCAGCTTACAAGGGGGCGGTAACACCATATATTTT. Protein: CASSLQGGGNTIYF.

This sequence joins TRBV30 and TRBJ1-2, with TRBD1 matching over 10 bases. V was clipped by 5 bases and J by 7 bases; unmatched bases: 10. CDR1 and CDR2 from the germline V gene are GTSNPN and SVGIG (reference sequence). The CDR3 runs 14 residues. The CDR3 spells CAWDRDRGPGGYTF. CDR3 bases: TGTGCCTGGGACCGGGACAGGGGCCCGGGTGGCTACACCTTC.

The chain has TRBV19 and TRBJ2-7, with a tentative D call TRBD2 (6 bases). Germline CDR1 reads LNHDA; CDR2 reads SQIVND (reference sequence). The ends were cut back, 7 bases at V and 7 bases at J, with 20 bases in the middle. This CDR3 is 14 amino acids long. CDR3 nucleotide sequence: TGTGCCAGTACCCGCGGGGTGTTCTCCTTGGAGCAGTACTTC. This encodes CASTRGVFSLEQYF.

The chain employs TRBV2 and TRBJ1-1, with 8 bases identical to TRBD1. From germline, CDR1 is SNHLY and CDR2 FYNNEI. The CDR3 covers 18 residues. V trimming: 5 bases; J trimming: 0 bases; junction bases outside the gene matches: 14. Written as DNA, the CDR3 is TGTGCCAGCAGTCAACAGGGGGTCAGATTTGCAATGAACACTGAAGCTTTCTTT. Translation: CASSQQGVRFAMNTEAFF.

The chain recombines TRBV11-2 with TRBJ2-2; D is undetermined. Germline V gives CDR1 SGHAT, CDR2 FQNNGV. The CDR3 loop spans 13 amino acids. Trimming left V 5 bases short and J 4 bases short, with 8 bases between. The CDR3 nucleotides read TGTGCCAGCAGCCCTCTTTCCACCGGGGAGCTGTTTTTT. It yields the protein CASSPLSTGELFF.

Turning to this clone: Other DNA sequences in this specimen translate into the identical CDR3. The chain links TRBV5-5 to TRBJ1-1; D remains unclear. Looked up from germline, CDR1 is SGHKS and CDR2 is YYEKEE (reference sequence). The V and J ends lost 1 base and 1 base respectively, with 8 bases between them. The CDR3 runs 14 residues. CDR3 nucleotide sequence: TGTGCCAGCAGCTTGACGGACTCGAACACTGAAGCTTTCTTT. Protein product: CASSLTDSNTEAFF. The full variable domain, with the rest looked up from reference TRBV5-5 and TRBJ1-1, is DAGVTQSPTHLIKTRGQQVTLRCSPISGHKSVSWYQQVLGQGPQFIFQYYEKEERGRGNFPDRFSARQFPNYSSELNVNALLLGDSALYLCASSLTDSNTEAFFGQGTRLTVV.